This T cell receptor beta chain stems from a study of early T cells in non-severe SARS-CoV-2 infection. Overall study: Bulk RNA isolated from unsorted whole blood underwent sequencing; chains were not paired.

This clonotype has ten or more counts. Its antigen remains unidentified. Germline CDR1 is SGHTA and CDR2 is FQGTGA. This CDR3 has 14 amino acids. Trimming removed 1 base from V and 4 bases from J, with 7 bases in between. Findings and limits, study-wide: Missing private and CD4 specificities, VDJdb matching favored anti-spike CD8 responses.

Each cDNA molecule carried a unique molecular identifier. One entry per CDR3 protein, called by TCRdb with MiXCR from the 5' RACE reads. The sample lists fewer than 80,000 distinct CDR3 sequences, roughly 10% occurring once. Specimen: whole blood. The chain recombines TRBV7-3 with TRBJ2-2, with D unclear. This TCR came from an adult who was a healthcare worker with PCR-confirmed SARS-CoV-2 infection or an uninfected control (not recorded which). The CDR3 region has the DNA TGTGCCAGCAGCTTAAACCCAAGCACCGGGGAGCTGTTTTTT. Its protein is CASSLNPSTGELFF.